Following are 16 T cell receptor beta chains from one sample sequenced in a study of Ad26.COV2.S vaccination and SARS-CoV-2 variants. Produced via immunoSEQ multiplex PCR; TCRdb's table is partial and in-frame only. This repertoire shows roughly 350,000 clones, about 86% found once; its top ten account for roughly 10%. Treatment indicated: over 15 received Ad26.COV2.S at low or high dose, single or two shots; about five received placebo; per-sample allocation not given. Day 63 after the first injection of vaccine or placebo was the sampling time. Material: peripheral blood, obtained in a trial of Ad26.COV2.S vaccine versus placebo. Receptors originate from a person between 18 and 65 years old who received the Ad26.COV2.S COVID-19 vaccine or a placebo.

This chain connects TRBV3-1 (or the pseudogene TRBV3-2) to TRBJ2-7, with D possibly matching TRBD1 (6 bases). Germline CDR1 is LGHDT and CDR2 is YNNKEL (reference sequence). The CDR3 extends over 13 amino acids. The V gene lost 8 bases and the J gene lost 1 base, with 12 bases spanning the gap. CDR3: CASSGTRSYEQYF. The CDR3 DNA follows: TGTGCCAGCTCCGGGACACGGTCCTACGAGCAGTACTTC.

The genes are TRBV9 and TRBJ2-7; no clear D. The CDR3 loop spans 12 amino acids. Germline V CDR1 and CDR2: SGDLS, YYNGEE. Trimming cost V 4 bases and J 0 bases, with 5 bases left between them. CDR3 protein: CASSPNSYEQYF. CDR3 in DNA: TGTGCCAGCAGCCCAAACTCCTACGAGCAGTACTTC.

The chain employs TRBV2 and TRBJ2-1; TRBD2 matches at 9 bases. J was trimmed by 7 bases and V by 4 bases; bases with no gene match: 5. From germline, CDR1 is SNHLY and CDR2 FYNNEI. The CDR3 runs 14 residues. DNA for the CDR3: TGTGCCAGCAGTGTAATGAGCGGGAGGAATGAGCAGTTCTTC. Translating it yields CASSVMSGRNEQFF.

The count of this clone is one. This chain uses TRBV3-1 (or the pseudogene TRBV3-2) with TRBJ2-1, with TRBD2 identical over 8 bases. J lost 7 bases, V lost 0 bases, and 8 bases had no gene match. CDR3 length: 16 amino acids. Per germline, CDR1 LGHDT and CDR2 YNNKEL (reference sequence). CDR3 DNA: TGTGCCAGCAGCCAAGAATTCGGCGGGAGGAGGAATGAGCAGTTCTTC. Translation gives CASSQEFGGRRNEQFF.

The chain uses TRBV27 and TRBJ1-5; D is uncertain. V was pared by 3 bases and J by 1 base, with 7 bases between. The CDR3 has 14 residues. Germline V gives CDR1 MNHEY, CDR2 SMNVEV (reference sequence). The CDR3 sequence is CASSLGWSNQPQHF. The DNA of the CDR3 is TGTGCCAGCAGTTTGGGGTGGAGCAATCAGCCCCAGCATTTT.

The rearrangement uses TRBV21-1 and TRBJ2-7; the tabulated D call, TRBD2, remains unverified against the DNA. TRBV21-1 is recorded as a pseudogene. The CDR3 length is 17 residues. In nucleotides, the CDR3 is TGTGCCAGCAGCTATCAGACTAGCGGGGCCTACCCCTACGAGCAGTACTTC. Its translation: CASSYQTSGAYPYEQYF.

CDR3 loop: CASSLSTGASGANVLTF. CDR3 sequence (DNA): TGTGCCAGCAGCTTGTCCACAGGGGCATCTGGGGCCAACGTCCTGACTTTC. J is TRBJ2-6 and V is TRBV5-5; TRBD1 matches at 7 bases. V lost 1 base to trimming and J lost 1 base; unmatched junction nucleotides: 5. CDR3 length equals 17 residues. The germline V gene has CDR1 SGHKS and CDR2 YYEKEE (reference sequence). The variable domain in full, completed from reference TRBV5-5 and TRBJ2-6, reads DAGVTQSPTHLIKTRGQQVTLRCSPISGHKSVSWYQQVLGQGPQFIFQYYEKEERGRGNFPDRFSARQFPNYSSELNVNALLLGDSALYLCASSLSTGASGANVLTFGAGSRLTVL.

This clone was picked up one time. This chain uses TRBV9 with TRBJ2-3; 12 bases agree with TRBD2. This CDR3 comprises 17 residues. CDR1 is SGDLS, CDR2 YYNGEE, per germline. The V gene end was trimmed by 4 bases and the J gene end by 6 bases; junction bases not matched to a gene: 12. The CDR3 spells CASSSGTSGSTWDTQYF. The CDR3, as DNA: TGTGCCAGCAGCTCCGGGACTAGCGGGTCTACTTGGGATACGCAGTATTTT.

The chain recombines TRBV10-3 with TRBJ1-1, with D uncertain. The CDR3 contains 16 residues. Trimming shortened V by 2 bases and J by 1 base, and 14 bases separated the two germline ends. Germline V gene data show CDR1 as ENHRY and CDR2 as SYGVKD. The CDR3 coding sequence is TGTGCCATCAGTGAGCCCCCGAGGGAAGGGAACACTGAAGCTTTCTTT. It specifies CAISEPPREGNTEAFF.

The V and J genes are TRBV7-6 and TRBJ2-7; D not resolved. There are 17 residues in the CDR3. Per germline, CDR1 SGHVS and CDR2 FNYEAQ. Trimming took 1 base from V and 7 from J, leaving 23 bases between them. In nucleotides, the CDR3 is TGTGCCAGCAGCTTAGGGGTGGCGGCAGCCCATTCGAGGGAGCAGTACTTC. Translated, it gives CASSLGVAAAHSREQYF.

The chain carries TRBV7-9 and TRBJ2-7; 12 bases agree with TRBD1. V dropped 4 bases and J dropped 7; count of bases not matched to a gene: 8. Germline loops: CDR1 SEHNR, CDR2 FQNEAQ (reference sequence). The CDR3 length is 15 residues. The chain's CDR3 is CASSSPGTGGIEQYF. The CDR3 DNA reads TGTGCCAGCAGCTCGCCTGGGACAGGGGGCATTGAGCAGTACTTC.

The chain couples TRBV3-1 (or the pseudogene TRBV3-2) to TRBJ2-2; 14 nucleotides agree with TRBD2. V trimming: 4 bases; J trimming: 5 bases; junction bases outside the gene matches: 6. This CDR3 has 17 amino acids. The germline V gene encodes CDR1 LGHDT and CDR2 YNNKEL (reference sequence). CDR3 in DNA: TGTGCCAGCAGCCGAAAGACTAGCGGGGGGGCGACCGGGGAGCTGTTTTTT. Encoded protein: CASSRKTSGGATGELFF.

The CDR3 DNA is TGCAGCGTTGCCAAGGTGAGCTACGAGCAGTACTTC. This codes for CSVAKVSYEQYF. This chain links TRBV29-1 with TRBJ2-7; D uncertain. The CDR3 spans 12 residues. Germline-derived CDR1 and CDR2 are SQVTM and ANQGSEA. The ends were cut back, 4 bases at V and 3 bases at J, with 10 bases in the middle.

This clone has just one count. The chain employs TRBV9 and TRBJ2-3, with 7 bases that match TRBD2. The CDR3 spans 15 residues. J lost 3 bases, V lost 0 bases, and 4 bases had no gene match. CDR1 and CDR2 (germline): SGDLS, YYNGEE. The CDR3 DNA reads as TGTGCCAGCAGCGTAGAGGCGGGAGAGACAGATACGCAGTATTTT. Translated, it gives CASSVEAGETDTQYF.

The chain joins TRBV6-2 or TRBV6-3 to TRBJ2-5; 7 bases fit TRBD1. The V segment lost 6 bases and the J segment 1 base; nucleotides outside the gene matches: 8. From germline, CDR1 is MNHEY and CDR2 SVGEGT. The CDR3 is 15 residues long. The CDR3 nucleotides read TGTGCCAGCAGCAGGTCTACAGGGGCCCAAGAGACCCAGTACTTC. It translates to CASSRSTGAQETQYF.

The CDR3 coding sequence is TGCAGTGCTAGTGGTTTGCAGGGCCATCATAATTCACCCCTCCACTTT. It is translated as CSASGLQGHHNSPLHF. This chain joins TRBV20-1 and TRBJ1-6, with D tentatively TRBD1 (5 bases). The germline gives CDR1 DFQATT, CDR2 SNEGSKA (reference sequence). Deletions cut 3 bases from V and 5 bases from J, with 17 bases between. There are 16 residues in the CDR3.